This T cell receptor beta chain was retrieved from a study of blood T cells in healthy people across ages. Peripheral blood samples of 9 to 10 milliliters were drawn from each donor. The CDR3 extends over 12 amino acids. The germline gives CDR1 SQVTM, CDR2 ANQGSEA. V was shortened by 8 bases and J by 3 bases, with 13 bases between the two germline ends. A sample-barcoded 5' primer and a J-beta primer mix were used in a second PCR of roughly 7 to 12 cycles. TCRdb used MiXCR to reprocess the 5' RACE reads, holding one entry per CDR3 protein. The sample lists some 1.8 million distinct CDR3 sequences, about 39% occurring once. About this clonotype itself: Its specificity is not known.

Findings and limits, study-wide: More naive CD4+ cells and higher diversity marked long-lived donors relative to aged donors.

The sequenced sample was blood. The V and J genes are TRBV29-1 and TRBJ1-1; the D gene is possibly TRBD1 (5 bases). The sequence came from a human donor in good health. The CDR3 DNA sequence: TGCAGCTCTTCCCGGGACTACACTGAAGCTTTCTTT. Encoded protein: CSSSRDYTEAFF.